Listed below are T cell receptor beta chains from one sample, sequenced in a study of shared clonotypes between healthy human individuals. Profiled with immunoSEQ multiplex PCR; TCRdb holds only in-frame clones, not every one. This sample has some 2.1 million clones; 90% to 95% occur once, and the top ten carry more than 0.1%. Sequenced sample: naive CD4+ T cells sorted from blood. These receptors were obtained from a man between 18 and 29 years old in good health. Each CDR3 is given with its conserved first and last residue. The D gene is left open where the match is weak. Clone size is stated in some rows and not others, as once, few, many or a class when expanded.

NA TRBD1 TRBJ2-7 TRBV18 TGTGCCAGCTCCGTTGGGACAGAGGTTGGGCAGTACTTC CASSVGTEVGQYF
NA NA TRBJ2-3 TRBV4-1 TGCGCCAGCGCTGGGGGAACAGATACGCAGTATTTT CASAGGTDTQYF
NA NA TRBJ1-2 TRBV10-1 TGCGCCAGCAGTTCGGACACTAACTATGGCTACACCTTC CASSSDTNYGYTF
NA TRBD1 TRBJ2-7 TRBV5-8 TGTGCCAGCAGTCGAACCCGGGACAGTATATCCTACGAGCAGTACTTC CASSRTRDSISYEQYF
NA TRBD2 TRBJ2-7 TRBV5-8 TGTGCCAGCAGCTTTTTTGCGGGCACTGCGGGGAGGGAGGGCGAGCAGTACTTC CASSFFAGTAGREGEQYF
once NA TRBJ2-1 TRBV7-2 TGTGCCAGCAGCTTAGCGTTCAAGGGGAGGCCAGTCTTC CASSLAFKGRPVF
NA NA TRBJ1-6 TRBV28 TGTGCAAGCTCTTCCAGCGCTGCCCAGGCAGAAAATTCACCCCTCCACTTT CASSSSAAQAENSPLHF
NA TRBD1 TRBJ1-1 TRBV28 TGTGCCAGCAGTTCGGGACAGGGGAGGTCGAACACTGAAGCTTTCTTT CASSSGQGRSNTEAFF
once NA TRBJ2-7 TRBV30 TGTGCCTGGAGTGTATGGGGGCGCGAGCAGTACTTC CAWSVWGREQYF
NA TRBD1 TRBJ1-1 TRBV25-1 TGTGCCAGCAGTGGGCGGAGGAGACAGGGGGTCCGGGCAACTGAAGCTTTCTTT CASSGRRRQGVRATEAFF
NA NA TRBJ2-7 TRBV10-3 TGTGCCATCAGTGAGTCCCCAGGGAGCTCCTACGAGCAGTACTTC CAISESPGSSYEQYF
NA NA TRBJ1-4 TRBV13 TGTGCCAGCAGCGCCAGGGATCTGGGAAAACTGTTTTTT CASSARDLGKLFF
NA NA TRBJ2-1 TRBV6-1 TGTGCCAGCAGTGAAAGCCAGGTTAACAATGAGCAGTTCTTC CASSESQVNNEQFF
NA NA TRBJ1-1 TRBV15 TGTGCCACCAGCAGAGATCCGACACTGAACACTGAAGCTTTCTTT CATSRDPTLNTEAFF
NA NA TRBJ2-3 TRBV6-5 TGTGCCAGCACCCACGGTACAAAGCACACAGATACGCAGTATTTT CASTHGTKHTDTQYF
NA NA TRBJ2-7 TRBV9 TGTGCCAGCAGCGTAGAAGCAGGGCCCACCTACGAGCAGTACTTC CASSVEAGPTYEQYF
NA TRBD2 TRBJ2-3 TRBV7-3 TGTGCCAGCAGCTTCCTAGCGGGGGGCACAGATACGCAGTATTTT CASSFLAGGTDTQYF
NA NA TRBJ1-1 TRBV6-5 TGTGCCAGCAGTTACCTGACTGGTGAAGCTTTCTTT CASSYLTGEAFF
NA NA TRBJ2-5 TRBV7-2 TGTGCCAGCAGCTTAGCGGGCAGCAATTCGCAGTACTTC CASSLAGSNSQYF
NA NA TRBJ2-7 TRBV5-4 TGTGCCAGCAGCTTGGATAGCGACCGGCACTACGAGCAGTACTTC CASSLDSDRHYEQYF
NA NA TRBJ1-1 TRBV6-1 TGTGCCAGCAGTGGACAGGCGGAAGTCACTGAAGCTTTCTTT CASSGQAEVTEAFF
NA TRBD1 TRBJ2-5 TRBV5-4 TGTGCCAGCAGCCTGGGACAGTTCCAAGAGACCCAGTACTTC CASSLGQFQETQYF
NA TRBD1 TRBJ2-3 TRBV10-3 TGTGCCATCAGTAGGACAGGGTCTAGCACAGATACGCAGTATTTT CAISRTGSSTDTQYF
NA NA TRBJ2-5 TRBV6-5 TGTGCCAGCAGACTCAATTTCCCGGGCGGGGAGTACTTC CASRLNFPGGEYF
NA NA TRBJ2-2 TRBV5-1 TGCGCCAGCAGCCCCGGATCCCGGGTCCTCTACACCGGGGAGCTGTTTTTT CASSPGSRVLYTGELFF
NA TRBD1 TRBJ1-2 TRBV6-5 TGTGCCAGCACAGGGGGTTATGGCTACACCTTC CASTGGYGYTF
NA TRBD1 TRBJ1-3 TRBV18 TGTGCCAGCTCACCACTGACAGGGCCTGGAAACACCATATATTTT CASSPLTGPGNTIYF
once NA TRBJ1-5 TRBV5-8 TGTGCCAGCAGGAGCGAGCGGGGCAATCAGCCCCAGCATTTT CASRSERGNQPQHF
NA NA TRBJ1-6 TRBV2 TGTGCCAGCAGTGAGAACCGTCCAAGTTCACCCCTCCACTTT CASSENRPSSPLHF
NA TRBD2 TRBJ2-3 TRBV7-3 TGTGCCAGCAGCTCCCCGGGGGGGGGCACAGATACGCAGTATTTT CASSSPGGGTDTQYF
NA TRBD1 TRBJ1-5 TRBV5-6 TGTGCCAGCAGCTTGGGACAGGGGGCGGCGTGGCCCCAGCATTTT CASSLGQGAAWPQHF
NA NA TRBJ2-5 TRBV9 TGTGCCAGCAGCATCGGACTGAAAGAGACCCAGTACTTC CASSIGLKETQYF
once NA TRBJ1-2 TRBV6-6 TGTGCCAGCAGTTACCCGGACGGACTCGATGGCTACACCTTC CASSYPDGLDGYTF
NA NA TRBJ1-4 TRBV7-6 TGTGCCAGCCACAGCTTAGGAGGACGGGGGGAAACTAATGAAAAACTGTTTTTT CASHSLGGRGETNEKLFF
NA NA TRBJ2-7 TRBV5-1 TGCGCCAGCAGCTTGGGGCCGGCCCGTCTCGAGCAGTACTTC CASSLGPARLEQYF
NA NA TRBJ1-2 TRBV6-5 TGTGCCAGCAGTTACAGGTCCCCCATGTCGGCCCGCGGCTACACCTTC CASSYRSPMSARGYTF
NA TRBD1 TRBJ2-5 TRBV7-3 TGTGCCAGCAGCTTAACGGGCAGGGGGAACCAAGAGACCCAGTACTTC CASSLTGRGNQETQYF
NA NA TRBJ1-2 TRBV15 TGTGCCACCAGCAGCCCCATTGGGGTCGTCGGCTACACCTTC CATSSPIGVVGYTF
NA NA TRBJ2-7 TRBV15 TGTGCCACCAGCAGAGATCTGACATCCATAGGGTACGAGCAGTACTTC CATSRDLTSIGYEQYF
NA NA TRBJ2-7 TRBV7-6 TGTGCCAGCAGCTTAGGACAGGCCTCCTACGAGCAGTACTTC CASSLGQASYEQYF
NA NA TRBJ1-2 TRBV4-3 TGCGCCAGCAGCCAAGATCCGCAGGGATCTAACTATGGCTACACCTTC CASSQDPQGSNYGYTF
NA TRBD2 TRBJ2-5 TRBV2 TGTGCCAGCAGTGCCACTAGCGGGTACCAAGGAGGGACCCAGTACTTC CASSATSGYQGGTQYF
NA TRBD2 TRBJ2-2 TRBV9 TGTGCCAGCAGCCCCCGGCCCGGGACTAGCGGGAATACCGGGGAGCTGTTTTTT CASSPRPGTSGNTGELFF
NA TRBD1 TRBJ1-1 TRBV6-5 TGTGCCAGCAGTTCTCCCGGGACAGCCAACACTGAAGCTTTCTTT CASSSPGTANTEAFF
NA NA TRBJ1-5 TRBV15 TGTGCCACCAGCAGAGACCCTCATAGCAATCAGCCCCAGCATTTT CATSRDPHSNQPQHF
NA NA TRBJ1-6 TRBV30 TGTGCCTGGACCCGGAGGGCTAGTAATTCACCCCTCCACTTT CAWTRRASNSPLHF
NA NA TRBJ1-4 TRBV28 TGTGCCAGCAGCCGCTTATTGGAAAAACTGTTTTTT CASSRLLEKLFF
NA TRBD2 TRBJ2-1 TRBV2 TGTGCCAGCTCGGGTAGCGGGTGGTATGAGCAGTTCTTC CASSGSGWYEQFF
NA NA TRBJ2-7 TRBV7-9 TGTGCCAGCAGCTCACCCGGGGGCGCGGACGAGCAGTACTTC CASSSPGGADEQYF
NA NA TRBJ1-1 TRBV19 TGTGCCAGTAGGTTGGGACAACTTAACACTGAAGCTTTCTTT CASRLGQLNTEAFF
once NA TRBJ2-7 TRBV29-1 TGCAGCGTGGAAAATTCCTACGAGCAGTACTTC CSVENSYEQYF
NA NA TRBJ1-6 TRBV11-1 TGTGCCAGCACCCCTGGAATCTATAATTCACCCCTCCACTTT CASTPGIYNSPLHF
NA NA TRBJ2-1 TRBV30 TGTGCCTGGAAACGACCCTACAATGAGCAGTTCTTC CAWKRPYNEQFF